This passage covers 19 T cell receptor beta chains from one sample sequenced in a study of control samples from healthy donors and cancer patients. Using immunoSEQ multiplex PCR, the repertoire was profiled, and TCRdb retains in-frame clones only, with some absent. This table has about 79,000 clones, roughly 93% appearing once. The sample consisted of PBMCs. These TCRs come from a woman aged 40 to 50 with lung cancer.

The V gene is TRBV12-3 or TRBV12-4, the J gene TRBJ2-7; D is undetermined. The V gene lost 5 bases and the J gene lost 7 bases, with 12 bases spanning the gap. The CDR3 length is 12 residues. The CDR3 spells CASSPKSGEQYF. The CDR3 DNA follows: TGTGCCAGCAGTCCGAAGTCGGGTGAGCAGTACTTC.

This chain joins TRBV14 and TRBJ1-2, with D possibly matching TRBD1 (5 bases). The CDR3 has 12 amino acids. CDR1 is SGHDN and CDR2 is FVKESK in the germline V gene. The V and J ends lost 7 bases and 3 bases respectively, with 9 bases between them. In DNA form, the CDR3 reads TGTGCCAGCAAGGGGCATGACTATGGCTACACCTTC. It yields the protein CASKGHDYGYTF.

CDR3 protein: CASNALQNTEAFF. Written as DNA, the CDR3 is TGTGCCAGCAATGCCCTCCAGAACACTGAAGCTTTCTTT. The V gene is TRBV6-5, the J gene TRBJ1-1, with D unclear. In germline, CDR1 is MNHEY, CDR2 SVGAGI. This CDR3 region has 13 residues. Trimming took 7 bases from V and 1 from J, leaving 10 bases between them.

The J gene is TRBJ2-7, the V gene TRBV19; 13 nucleotides align to TRBD2. With V trimmed by 1 base and J by 2 bases, 5 bases remained unmatched. Germline CDR1 and CDR2: LNHDA and SQIVND (reference sequence). CDR3 length: 17 residues. Written as DNA, the CDR3 is TGTGCCAGTAGTATAGGGACTAGCGGGGGCCTTGCCTACGAGCAGTACTTC. Translating gives CASSIGTSGGLAYEQYF.

This clone was seen just once. The rearrangement joins TRBV5-6 to TRBJ1-2, with a tentative D call TRBD1 (6 bases). Per germline, CDR1 SGHDT and CDR2 YYEEEE. V lost 3 bases to trimming and J lost 5 bases, with 17 bases between them. This CDR3 comprises 15 residues. CDR3 amino acids: CASSWFSGARYGYTF. CDR3 sequence (DNA): TGTGCCAGCAGCTGGTTTTCGGGGGCTCGGTATGGCTACACCTTC.

This clone was found once. The CDR3 sequence: CATSDSSRTGFSYEQYF. The CDR3 DNA follows: TGTGCCACCAGTGATTCGAGTCGGACAGGCTTCTCCTACGAGCAGTACTTC. This chain connects TRBV24-1 to TRBJ2-7, with 7 bases matching TRBD1. Germline CDR1 reads KGHDR; CDR2 reads SFDVKD. The CDR3 covers 17 residues. Trimming took 2 bases from V and 0 from J; bases not matched to a gene: 9.

The V gene is TRBV19, the J gene TRBJ2-1; possibly TRBD2 for D (5 bases). This CDR3 comprises 15 residues. Trimming took 1 base from V and 10 from J, leaving 17 bases between them. Germline CDR1 is LNHDA and CDR2 is SQIVND (reference sequence). Written as DNA, the CDR3 is TGTGCCAGTAGTATAGGAGGGTCGGACCTTCGAGAGCAGTTCTTC. Protein: CASSIGGSDLREQFF.

As DNA, the CDR3 is TGTGCCAGCCGGGCCGCAGGGGCCGGCGGTGAGCAGTTCTTC. Translation gives CASRAAGAGGEQFF. The chain has TRBV27 and TRBJ2-1, with TRBD1 as a possible D gene (6 bases). Trimming stripped 8 bases from V and 9 bases from J, with 20 bases between. The CDR3 contains 14 residues. CDR1 and CDR2 (germline): MNHEY, SMNVEV (reference sequence).

The V gene is TRBV11-2, the J gene TRBJ2-3, with 10 bases aligning to TRBD2. The germline V gene has CDR1 SGHAT and CDR2 FQNNGV. The CDR3 length is 19 residues. V shed 0 bases and J 0 bases; nucleotides not matched to a gene: 9. In DNA, the CDR3 is TGTGCCAGCAGCTTAGACCAGCGGGGGGGCTGGTCTAGCACAGATACGCAGTATTTT. This gives the protein CASSLDQRGGWSSTDTQYF.

The V gene is TRBV7-2, the J gene TRBJ1-2; D may be TRBD1 (6 bases). Germline V lookup: CDR1 SGHTA, CDR2 FQGNSA. V was trimmed by 1 base and J by 0 bases, leaving 15 bases between them. The CDR3 consists of 17 residues. The CDR3, as DNA: TGTGCCAGCAGCTTAGTCTCTGGGACAAATACTAACTATGGCTACACCTTC. Its translation is CASSLVSGTNTNYGYTF.

The J gene is TRBJ1-4, the V gene TRBV11-2, with TRBD1 matching 7 bases. Trimming removed 5 bases from V and 0 bases from J; junction bases left unmatched: 6. CDR3 length equals 16 residues. Per germline, CDR1 SGHAT and CDR2 FQNNGV. For the CDR3, the DNA is TGTGCCAGCAGCCCCGACAGGGCCCCAACTAATGAAAAACTGTTTTTT. Translated: CASSPDRAPTNEKLFF.

This sequence joins TRBV11-3 and TRBJ2-1; tentative D call: TRBD1 (5 bases). The CDR3 has 13 residues. Deletions cut 5 bases from V and 6 bases from J, with 11 bases between. Germline lookup yields CDR1 SGHNT and CDR2 YENEEA. CDR3 in DNA: TGTGCCAGCAGCCTAAGGGGTTTCAATGAGCAGTTCTTC. It codes for CASSLRGFNEQFF.

The CDR3 is CASSPSYRGRNQPQHF. The CDR3 region has the DNA TGTGCCAGCAGTCCTTCATACAGGGGGCGGAATCAGCCCCAGCATTTT. The chain combines TRBV27 with TRBJ1-5; 9 nucleotides agree with TRBD1. The germline V gene has CDR1 MNHEY and CDR2 SMNVEV (reference sequence). This CDR3 has 16 residues. The J segment lost 4 bases and the V segment lost 5 bases, leaving 9 bases of the junction unmatched.

V is TRBV3-1 (or the pseudogene TRBV3-2) and J is TRBJ2-1; possibly TRBD2 for D (7 bases). V was pared by 2 bases and J by 8 bases, with 13 bases between. There are 14 residues in the CDR3. Germline CDR1 LGHDT, CDR2 YNNKEL (reference sequence). CDR3 nucleotides: TGTGCCAGCAGCCAACGGGGGGCCGGGGATGAGCAGTTCTTC. It codes for CASSQRGAGDEQFF.

This chain links TRBV28 with TRBJ2-2; D may be TRBD1 (6 bases). The CDR3 covers 16 residues. Germline CDR1 is MDHEN and CDR2 is SYDVKM. The V gene lost 4 bases and the J gene lost 4 bases, with 16 bases spanning the gap. The CDR3 DNA reads TGTGCCAGCAGTTCCCTGGCAGGGGCGGGCACCGGGGAGCTGTTTTTT. Translation gives CASSSLAGAGTGELFF.

The genes are TRBV10-3 and TRBJ2-1; 9 bases fit TRBD2. V trimming: 6 bases; J trimming: 6 bases; junction bases outside the gene matches: 9. The germline CDR1 and CDR2 sequences are ENHRY and SYGVKD. The CDR3 is made up of 15 amino acids. DNA of the CDR3: TGTGCCATCAGCGGAGTTGTAGCGGGAGTCAATGAGCAGTTCTTC. Its protein is CAISGVVAGVNEQFF.

The V and J genes are TRBV29-1 and TRBJ2-7; D might be TRBD1 (6 bases). Germline V gene data show CDR1 as SQVTM and CDR2 as ANQGSEA. This CDR3 region has 12 residues. Trimming took off 7 bases at V and 0 bases at J, with 10 bases between the two ends. The CDR3 nucleotides are TGCAGCGCCCGACAGGACTCCTACGAGCAGTACTTC. This encodes CSARQDSYEQYF.

The chain links TRBV12-3 or TRBV12-4 to TRBJ1-1; perhaps TRBD1 as D (6 bases). The CDR3 spans 12 residues. Trimming shortened V by 6 bases and J by 8 bases, and 13 bases separated the two germline ends. The CDR3 loop reads CASRGTPFEAFF. CDR3 DNA sequence: TGTGCCAGCAGGGGGACACCATTCGAAGCTTTCTTT.

V usage is TRBV4-2 and J usage is TRBJ2-2; 8 nucleotides agree with TRBD2. Per the germline V gene, CDR1 is LGHNA and CDR2 is YNFKEQ. V was pared by 1 base and J by 4 bases, with 8 bases of the junction left unmatched. The CDR3 consists of 17 residues. The CDR3 here is CASSQALGLAGTGELFF. CDR3 DNA: TGTGCCAGCAGCCAAGCTCTTGGACTAGCTGGCACCGGGGAGCTGTTTTTT.